This T cell receptor (beta chain) was sequenced during a study of T-cell reconstitution after alpha-beta-depleted transplantation in children. This clonotype was detected ten times or more. A library of TCRbeta sequences, prepared with unique molecular identifiers, was generated. TCRdb passed the PCR reads through MiXCR, listing each CDR3 protein once. Of more than 85,000 distinct CDR3 sequences listed, around a tenth are singletons. This specimen was PBMCs from the stem cell graft donor, taken from the stem cell graft. This receptor was taken from a human donor who donated a stem cell graft to a child with acute lymphoblastic leukemia.

This CDR3 reads CSASREAQGQPQHF. CDR3 nucleotides: TGCAGTGCTAGTAGGGAGGCTCAGGGCCAGCCCCAGCATTTT. The chain couples TRBV20-1 to TRBJ1-5, with TRBD1 as a possible D gene (5 bases). Germline CDR1 reads DFQATT; CDR2 reads SNEGSKA (reference sequence). There are 14 residues in the CDR3. Trimming cost V 3 bases and J 7 bases, with 16 bases left between them.